The clone carrying this TCR beta chain was observed at least ten times. The antigen remains unidentified. The source of the sample is a study of T cells in Graves' hyperthyroidism and ophthalmopathy. Findings and caveats of the study: Clonotypes that were expanded in thyroid above 0.001 mostly appeared in blood too. Model-based prediction identified ophthalmopathy a median 6.5 months prior to its onset.

Patients were excluded for uncontrolled infection, other autoimmune disease, pregnancy or lactation. Every diagnosis used clinical symptoms, serum thyroxine and TRAb, thyroid ultrasound and orbital computed tomography. TCR beta CDR3 sequences were amplified from RNA transcripts. First-round RT-PCR with HTBI primers amplified the TCR CDR3 region. TCRdb analysed the multiplex PCR reads with MiXCR anew, one entry per CDR3 protein. The sample contains about 420,000 distinct CDR3 sequences, approximately 14% of which appear only once. V shed 1 base, J shed 3 bases, and the junction held 4 bases outside the gene matches. The length of the CDR3 is 16 residues. Germline V gene lookup returns CDR1 SGHAT and CDR2 FQNNGV.

The TCR was taken from a woman aged 18-30 years with Graves' hyperthyroidism. The chain has TRBV11-2 and TRBJ2-1; 9 nucleotides agree with TRBD1. Sequencing input: blood. The CDR3 loop is CASSLVGQGSYNEQFF. The CDR3 nucleotides read TGTGCCAGCAGCTTAGTGGGACAGGGAAGCTACAATGAGCAGTTCTTC. Together with reference TRBV11-2 and TRBJ2-1, the CDR3 gives the full variable domain: EAGVAQSPRYKIIEKRQSVAFWCNPISGHATLYWYQQILGQGPKLLIQFQNNGVVDDSQLPKDRFSAERLKGVDSTLKIQPAKLEDSAVYLCASSLVGQGSYNEQFFGPGTRLTVL.